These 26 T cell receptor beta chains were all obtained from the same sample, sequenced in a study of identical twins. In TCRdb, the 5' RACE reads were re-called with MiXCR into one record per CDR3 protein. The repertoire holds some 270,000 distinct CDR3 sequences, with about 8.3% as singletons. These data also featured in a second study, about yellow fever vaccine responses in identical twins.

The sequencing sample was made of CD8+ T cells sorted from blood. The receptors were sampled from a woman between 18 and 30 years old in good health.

CDR3: CAISELIGVNTEAFF. As DNA, the CDR3 is TGTGCCATCAGTGAGTTGATCGGGGTCAACACTGAAGCTTTCTTT. This chain connects TRBV10-3 to TRBJ1-1, with D unclear. Germline V gene data show CDR1 as ENHRY and CDR2 as SYGVKD. V dropped 1 base and J dropped 2 bases, with 11 bases sitting between them. The length of the CDR3 is 15 residues.

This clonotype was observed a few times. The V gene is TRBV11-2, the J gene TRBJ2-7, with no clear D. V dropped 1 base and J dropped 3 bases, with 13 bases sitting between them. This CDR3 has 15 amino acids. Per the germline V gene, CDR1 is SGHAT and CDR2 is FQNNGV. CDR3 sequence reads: CASSLAGRSYYEQYF. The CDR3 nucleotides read TGTGCCAGCAGCTTAGCCGGCAGGTCCTACTACGAGCAGTACTTC. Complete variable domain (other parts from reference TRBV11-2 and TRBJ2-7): EAGVAQSPRYKIIEKRQSVAFWCNPISGHATLYWYQQILGQGPKLLIQFQNNGVVDDSQLPKDRFSAERLKGVDSTLKIQPAKLEDSAVYLCASSLAGRSYYEQYFGPGTRLTVT.

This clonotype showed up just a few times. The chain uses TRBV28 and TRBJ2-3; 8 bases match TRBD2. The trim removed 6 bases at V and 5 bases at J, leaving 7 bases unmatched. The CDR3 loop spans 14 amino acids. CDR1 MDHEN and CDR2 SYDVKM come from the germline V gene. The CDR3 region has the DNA TGTGCCAGCAGATATAGCGGGACGTTAGATACGCAGTATTTT. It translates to CASRYSGTLDTQYF.

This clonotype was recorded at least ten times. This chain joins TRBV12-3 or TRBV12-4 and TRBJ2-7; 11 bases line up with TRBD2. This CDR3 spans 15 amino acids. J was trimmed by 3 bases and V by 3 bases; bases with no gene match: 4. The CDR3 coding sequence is TGTGCCAGCAGTTTGACCGGACTAGCGGGCTACGAGCAGTACTTC. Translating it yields CASSLTGLAGYEQYF.

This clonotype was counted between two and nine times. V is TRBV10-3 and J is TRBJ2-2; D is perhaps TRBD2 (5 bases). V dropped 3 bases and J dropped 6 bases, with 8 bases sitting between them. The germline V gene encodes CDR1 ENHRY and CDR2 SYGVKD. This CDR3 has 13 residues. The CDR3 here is CAISESEAGELFF. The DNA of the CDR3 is TGTGCCATCAGTGAATCGGAGGCCGGGGAGCTGTTTTTT.

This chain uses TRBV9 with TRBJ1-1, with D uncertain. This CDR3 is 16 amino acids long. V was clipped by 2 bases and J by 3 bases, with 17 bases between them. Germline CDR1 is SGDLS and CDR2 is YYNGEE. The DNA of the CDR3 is TGTGCCAGCAGCGTCGGGGATCTAGGTTGGGACACTGAAGCTTTCTTT. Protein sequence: CASSVGDLGWDTEAFF.

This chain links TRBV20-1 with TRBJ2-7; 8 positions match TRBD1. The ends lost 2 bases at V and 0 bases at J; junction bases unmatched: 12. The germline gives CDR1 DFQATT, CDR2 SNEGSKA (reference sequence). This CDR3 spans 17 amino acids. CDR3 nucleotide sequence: TGCAGTGCTAGATGGCGCGACAGGGGAATCGGCTCCTACGAGCAGTACTTC. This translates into CSARWRDRGIGSYEQYF.

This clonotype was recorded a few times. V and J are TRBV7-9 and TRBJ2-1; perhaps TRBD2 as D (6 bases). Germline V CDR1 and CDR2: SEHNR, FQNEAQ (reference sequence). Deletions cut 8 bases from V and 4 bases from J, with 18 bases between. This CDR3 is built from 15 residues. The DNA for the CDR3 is TGTGCCAGCTTCCCTCGGGAGTTACCTTACAATGAGCAGTTCTTC. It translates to CASFPRELPYNEQFF.

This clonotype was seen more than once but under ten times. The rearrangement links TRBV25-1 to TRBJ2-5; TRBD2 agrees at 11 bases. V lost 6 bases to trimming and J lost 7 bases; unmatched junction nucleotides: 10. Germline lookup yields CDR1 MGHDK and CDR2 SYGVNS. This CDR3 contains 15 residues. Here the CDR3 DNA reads TGTGCCAGCAGCCCGACTAGCGGGGAAACGGGGACCCAGTACTTC. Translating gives CASSPTSGETGTQYF.

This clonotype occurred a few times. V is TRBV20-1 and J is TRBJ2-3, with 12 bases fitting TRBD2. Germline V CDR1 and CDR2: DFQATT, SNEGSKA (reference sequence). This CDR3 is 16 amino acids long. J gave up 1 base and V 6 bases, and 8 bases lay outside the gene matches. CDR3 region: CSAEDWTSGGTDTQYF. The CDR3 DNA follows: TGCAGTGCCGAAGATTGGACTAGCGGGGGCACAGATACGCAGTATTTT.

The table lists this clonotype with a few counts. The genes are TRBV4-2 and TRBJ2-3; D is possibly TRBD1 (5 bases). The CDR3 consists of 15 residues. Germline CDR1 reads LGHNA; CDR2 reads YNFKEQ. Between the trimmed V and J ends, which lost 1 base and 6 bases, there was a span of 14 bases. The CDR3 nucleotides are TGTGCCAGCAGCCAAGTTGGGGCGGCGCCGGATACGCAGTATTTT. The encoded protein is CASSQVGAAPDTQYF.

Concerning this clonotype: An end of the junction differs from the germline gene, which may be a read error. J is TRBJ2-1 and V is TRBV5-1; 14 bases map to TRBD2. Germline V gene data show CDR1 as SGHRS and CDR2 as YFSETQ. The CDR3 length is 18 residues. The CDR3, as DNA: TGCGGCAGCAGCGGAGGGACTAGCGGGAGTTCAAAGTACAATGAGCAGTTCTTC. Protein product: CGSSGGTSGSSKYNEQFF. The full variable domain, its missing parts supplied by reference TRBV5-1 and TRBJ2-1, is KAGVTQTPRYLIKTRGQQVTLSCSPISGHRSVSWYQQTPGQGLQFLFEYFSETQRNKGNFPGRFSGRQFSNSRSEMNVSTLELGDSALYLCGSSGGTSGSSKYNEQFFGPGTRLTVL.

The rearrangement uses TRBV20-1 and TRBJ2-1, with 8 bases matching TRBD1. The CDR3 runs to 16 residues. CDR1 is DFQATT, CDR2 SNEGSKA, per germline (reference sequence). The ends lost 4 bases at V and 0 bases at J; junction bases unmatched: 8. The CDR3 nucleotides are TGCAGTGCTATCTCTAAAGACAGGGGCTCCTACAATGAGCAGTTCTTC. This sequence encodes CSAISKDRGSYNEQFF.

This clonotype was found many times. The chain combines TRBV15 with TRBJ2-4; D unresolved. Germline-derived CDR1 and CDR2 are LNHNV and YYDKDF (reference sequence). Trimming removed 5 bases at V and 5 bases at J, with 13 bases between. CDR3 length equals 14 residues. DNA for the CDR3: TGTGCCACCAGCGGGGATGCTGCCCAAAACATTCAGTACTTC. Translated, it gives CATSGDAAQNIQYF.

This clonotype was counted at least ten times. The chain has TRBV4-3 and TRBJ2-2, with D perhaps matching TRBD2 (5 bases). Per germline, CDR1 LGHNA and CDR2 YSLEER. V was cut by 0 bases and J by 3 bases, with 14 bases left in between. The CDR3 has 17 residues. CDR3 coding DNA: TGCGCCAGCAGCCAAGATAGGCCGGAGGCCTACACCGGGGAGCTGTTTTTT. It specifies CASSQDRPEAYTGELFF.

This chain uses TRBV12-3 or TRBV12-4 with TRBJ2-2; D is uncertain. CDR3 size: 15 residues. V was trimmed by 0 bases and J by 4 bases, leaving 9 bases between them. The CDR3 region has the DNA TGTGCCAGCAGTTTAGCGCAAGGCTTCACCGGGGAGCTGTTTTTT. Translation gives CASSLAQGFTGELFF.

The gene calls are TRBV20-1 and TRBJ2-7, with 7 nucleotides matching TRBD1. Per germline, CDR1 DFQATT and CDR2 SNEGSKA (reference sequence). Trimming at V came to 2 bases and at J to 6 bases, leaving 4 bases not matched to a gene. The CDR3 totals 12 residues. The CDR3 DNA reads TGCAGTGCTAGACCCGGGACAGTCGAGCAGTACTTC. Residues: CSARPGTVEQYF.

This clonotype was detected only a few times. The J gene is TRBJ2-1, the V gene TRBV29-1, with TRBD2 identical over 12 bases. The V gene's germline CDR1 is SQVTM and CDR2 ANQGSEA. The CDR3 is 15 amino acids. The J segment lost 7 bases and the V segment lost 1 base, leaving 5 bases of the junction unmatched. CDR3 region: CSVEASGRAGNEQFF. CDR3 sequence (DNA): TGCAGCGTTGAAGCTAGCGGGAGGGCCGGGAATGAGCAGTTCTTC.

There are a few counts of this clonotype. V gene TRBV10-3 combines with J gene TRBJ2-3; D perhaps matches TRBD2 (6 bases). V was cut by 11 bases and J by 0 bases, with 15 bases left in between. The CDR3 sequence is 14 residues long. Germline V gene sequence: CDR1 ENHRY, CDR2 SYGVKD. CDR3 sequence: CASIGDWSTDTQYF. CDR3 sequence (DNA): TGTGCCTCGATTGGGGACTGGAGCACAGATACGCAGTATTTT.

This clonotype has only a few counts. The CDR3 coding sequence is TGTGCCAGCAGCCACGGGGGCATTCAGTACTTC. Amino acid sequence: CASSHGGIQYF. The genes are TRBV6-5 and TRBJ2-4, with D perhaps matching TRBD2 (6 bases). V lost 6 bases, J lost 9 bases, and 9 bases lay in between. CDR1 is MNHEY, CDR2 SVGAGI, per germline. CDR3 length: 11 amino acids.

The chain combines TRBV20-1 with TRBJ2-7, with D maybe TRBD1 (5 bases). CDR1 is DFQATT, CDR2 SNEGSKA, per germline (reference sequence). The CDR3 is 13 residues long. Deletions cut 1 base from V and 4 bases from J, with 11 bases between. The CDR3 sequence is CSARVPSGYEQYV. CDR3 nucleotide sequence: TGCAGTGCTAGAGTCCCATCAGGGTACGAGCAGTACGTC.

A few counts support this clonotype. CDR3 DNA: TGCGCCAGCAGCTTGGCGTCAGGGGGGCACCACGAGCAGTACTTC. Its protein product is CASSLASGGHHEQYF. The chain has TRBV5-1 and TRBJ2-7, with a possible D match to TRBD1 (7 bases). CDR1 SGHRS and CDR2 YFSETQ come from the germline V gene. V was clipped by 0 bases and J by 5 bases, with 15 bases between them. This CDR3 is built from 15 residues.

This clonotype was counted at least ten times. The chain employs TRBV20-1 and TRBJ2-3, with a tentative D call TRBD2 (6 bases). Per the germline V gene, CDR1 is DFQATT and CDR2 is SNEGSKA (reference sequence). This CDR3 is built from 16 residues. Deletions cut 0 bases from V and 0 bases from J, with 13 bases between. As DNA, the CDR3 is TGCAGTGCTAGAGATGGGTTAGCGGTGAGCACAGATACGCAGTATTTT. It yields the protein CSARDGLAVSTDTQYF.

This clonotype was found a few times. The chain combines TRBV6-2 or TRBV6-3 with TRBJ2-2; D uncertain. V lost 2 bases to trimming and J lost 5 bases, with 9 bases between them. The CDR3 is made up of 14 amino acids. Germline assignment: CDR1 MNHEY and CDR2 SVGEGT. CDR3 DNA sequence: TGTGCCAGCAGTTACAGGGTTGTAACCGGGGAGCTGTTTTTT. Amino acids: CASSYRVVTGELFF.

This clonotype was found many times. CDR3 sequence (DNA): TGTGCCAGCAGCTTCGGCTACGACTACAACCAAGATCACAATGAGCAGTTCTTC. This codes for CASSFGYDYNQDHNEQFF. The chain is built from TRBV7-8 and TRBJ2-1; maybe TRBD2 (5 bases). The V end lost 3 bases, the J end lost 5 bases, and 23 bases lay between the germline ends. This CDR3 has 18 residues. Germline assignment: CDR1 SGHVS and CDR2 FQNEAQ.

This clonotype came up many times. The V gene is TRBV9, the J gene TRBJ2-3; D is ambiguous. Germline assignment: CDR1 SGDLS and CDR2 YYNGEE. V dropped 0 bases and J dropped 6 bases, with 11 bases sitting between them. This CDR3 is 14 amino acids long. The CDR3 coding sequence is TGTGCCAGCAGCGTAGCCGGCCCCGGGGATACGCAGTATTTT. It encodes CASSVAGPGDTQYF. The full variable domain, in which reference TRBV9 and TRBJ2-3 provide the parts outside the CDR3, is DSGVTQTPKHLITATGQRVTLRCSPRSGDLSVYWYQQSLDQGLQFLIQYYNGEERAKGNILERFSAQQFPDLHSELNLSSLELGDSALYFCASSVAGPGDTQYFGPGTRLTVL.